This T cell receptor (beta chain) originates from a study of T-cell memory formation after mild COVID-19. Findings and caveats of the study: What remained unconfirmed was the SARS-CoV-2 specificity of second-wave clones peaking on day 37. Pre-infection memory held some responding clones, suggesting pre-existing cross-reactive T cells responded.

Points on this clonotype: The antigen is undetermined.

TCRdb processed the 5' RACE reads anew with MiXCR; each CDR3 protein has one entry. The data show 540,000 or so distinct CDR3 sequences, roughly 22% seen once. This CDR3 contains 16 residues. Trimming took 0 bases from V and 2 from J, leaving 14 bases between them. Germline CDR1 reads SGDLS; CDR2 reads YYNGEE. This clonotype was sampled from an adult woman who had mild COVID-19 (a few samples of this study predate the infection). Cell type and time point are not known. This chain links TRBV9 with TRBJ1-2, with D maybe TRBD1 (6 bases). Sequencing was done on a sample of PBMCs or a T cell subset sorted from them (not recorded which). In DNA form, the CDR3 reads TGTGCCAGCAGCGTAGGGGCGGTGGACAGCAACTATGGCTACACCTTC. This encodes CASSVGAVDSNYGYTF. Together with reference TRBV9 and TRBJ1-2, the CDR3 gives the full variable domain: DSGVTQTPKHLITATGQRVTLRCSPRSGDLSVYWYQQSLDQGLQFLIQYYNGEERAKGNILERFSAQQFPDLHSELNLSSLELGDSALYFCASSVGAVDSNYGYTFGSGTRLTVV.